These T cell receptor beta chains were read from a single sample in a study of blood T cell repertoires in COVID-19. Repertoires were generated with immunoSEQ multiplex PCR, while TCRdb's copy carries only in-frame clones and drops some. The data contain around 130,000 clones, approximately 86% of them seen just once; the ten biggest clones take up about 2.3%. Sequencing was carried out using PBMCs or T cells enriched from blood (not recorded which). These receptors came from a woman between 45 and 60 years old who had recovered from COVID-19. CDR3s include the opening cysteine and the closing phenylalanine or tryptophan. Each record gives: V gene, CDR3 length, J gene, D gene, clone size, CDR3 DNA, CDR3 protein. A D gene is named only where the DNA matches it firmly. Not all rows give a size; the values are once, few, many and, for expanded clones, a class.

V gene: TRBV30; CDR3 length: 15; J gene: TRBJ1-2; D gene: .; clone size: .; CDR3 DNA: TGTGCCTGGAGTTCCCTTGGGGGGGCGATCTATGGCTACACCTTC; CDR3 protein: CAWSSLGGAIYGYTF
V gene: TRBV7-2; CDR3 length: 16; J gene: TRBJ2-1; D gene: TRBD2; clone size: few; CDR3 DNA: TGTGCCAGCAGCTTAGCTATAGCGGGGGGCTCCAATGAGCAGTTCTTC; CDR3 protein: CASSLAIAGGSNEQFF
V gene: TRBV6-5; CDR3 length: 14; J gene: TRBJ2-3; D gene: .; clone size: .; CDR3 DNA: TGTGCCAGCAGTTACTCAGGAGCCGTGGATACGCAGTATTTT; CDR3 protein: CASSYSGAVDTQYF
V gene: TRBV11-2; CDR3 length: 14; J gene: TRBJ1-5; D gene: TRBD1; clone size: .; CDR3 DNA: TGTGCCAGCAGCCTTCAGGGGGCTTGGGAGCCCCAGCATTTT; CDR3 protein: CASSLQGAWEPQHF
V gene: TRBV27; CDR3 length: 16; J gene: TRBJ2-7; D gene: TRBD1; clone size: .; CDR3 DNA: TGTGCCAGCAGTCCCCGGACAGGGGGCTATCTCTACGAGCAGTACTTC; CDR3 protein: CASSPRTGGYLYEQYF
V gene: TRBV4-1; CDR3 length: 17; J gene: TRBJ2-3; D gene: TRBD2; clone size: .; CDR3 DNA: TGCGCCAGCAGCCAAGAATTAGCGGGGGGGCTTATAGATACGCAGTATTTT; CDR3 protein: CASSQELAGGLIDTQYF
V gene: TRBV30; CDR3 length: 14; J gene: TRBJ1-4; D gene: .; clone size: .; CDR3 DNA: TGTGCCCACAAGGACGGGACAACTAATGAAAAACTGTTTTTT; CDR3 protein: CAHKDGTTNEKLFF
V gene: TRBV19; CDR3 length: 14; J gene: TRBJ1-3; D gene: .; clone size: .; CDR3 DNA: TGTGCCAGTAGTCCCCAAGCCATTGGAAACACCATATATTTT; CDR3 protein: CASSPQAIGNTIYF
V gene: TRBV6-5; CDR3 length: 15; J gene: TRBJ1-5; D gene: .; clone size: .; CDR3 DNA: TGTGCCAGCACCCCCCCGTACGGGAGCAATCAGCCCCAGCATTTT; CDR3 protein: CASTPPYGSNQPQHF
V gene: TRBV21-1; CDR3 length: 12; J gene: TRBJ1-5; D gene: .; clone size: .; CDR3 DNA: TGTGCCAGCAGCTTCAGGGTCGGCCCCCAGCATTTT; CDR3 protein: CASSFRVGPQHF
V gene: TRBV10-3; CDR3 length: 14; J gene: TRBJ1-5; D gene: .; clone size: .; CDR3 DNA: TGTGCCATCAGTGAAGAGGAGATCTTACAGCCCCAGCATTTT; CDR3 protein: CAISEEEILQPQHF
V gene: TRBV7-3; CDR3 length: 16; J gene: TRBJ2-1; D gene: .; clone size: few; CDR3 DNA: TGTGCCAGCAGCCCGCGGCTTGTTGAGACAGGTCAAGAGCAGTTCTTC; CDR3 protein: CASSPRLVETGQEQFF
V gene: TRBV4-3; CDR3 length: 17; J gene: TRBJ2-3; D gene: .; clone size: .; CDR3 DNA: TGCGCCAGCAGCCAAGATAATGGCGGGGGCCGCACAGATACGCAGTATTTT; CDR3 protein: CASSQDNGGGRTDTQYF
V gene: TRBV5-6; CDR3 length: 15; J gene: TRBJ1-5; D gene: .; clone size: .; CDR3 DNA: TGTGCCAGCAGCTTGGGGGGACTCAGCAATCAGCCCCAGCATTTT; CDR3 protein: CASSLGGLSNQPQHF
V gene: TRBV6-5; CDR3 length: 12; J gene: TRBJ2-5; D gene: .; clone size: once; CDR3 DNA: TGTACGGCAGGGGCGGACCTAGAGACCCAGTACTTC; CDR3 protein: CTAGADLETQYF
V gene: TRBV23-1; CDR3 length: 16; J gene: TRBJ2-7; D gene: .; clone size: .; CDR3 DNA: TGCGCCAGCAGTCACAATAGGCGGAGTAGACTCTACGAGCAGTACTTC; CDR3 protein: CASSHNRRSRLYEQYF
V gene: TRBV19; CDR3 length: 13; J gene: TRBJ1-1; D gene: .; clone size: .; CDR3 DNA: TGTGCCAGTAGCTACCGCGGCATCACTGAAGCTTTCTTT; CDR3 protein: CASSYRGITEAFF
V gene: TRBV27; CDR3 length: 14; J gene: TRBJ1-2; D gene: .; clone size: .; CDR3 DNA: TGTGCCAGCAGTTTAGCGCAGGGCCGGGATGGCTACACCTTC; CDR3 protein: CASSLAQGRDGYTF
V gene: TRBV7-9; CDR3 length: 13; J gene: TRBJ1-1; D gene: .; clone size: .; CDR3 DNA: TGTGCAACCGGCGGGGGGCGGGGCACTGAAGCTTTCTTT; CDR3 protein: CATGGGRGTEAFF
V gene: TRBV6-1; CDR3 length: 14; J gene: TRBJ2-7; D gene: TRBD2; clone size: .; CDR3 DNA: TGTGCCAGCAGTGAACGGGAGGGGCCCTACGAGCAGTACTTC; CDR3 protein: CASSEREGPYEQYF
V gene: TRBV5-4; CDR3 length: 14; J gene: TRBJ1-1; D gene: TRBD1; clone size: .; CDR3 DNA: TGTGCCAGCAGCTTGGAGGACAGGTTCACTGAAGCTTTCTTT; CDR3 protein: CASSLEDRFTEAFF
V gene: TRBV7-6; CDR3 length: 19; J gene: TRBJ2-1; D gene: TRBD2; clone size: .; CDR3 DNA: TGTGCCAGCAGCTTAGTAGTGTCGAGCGGGGGTAGCTCCTACAATGAGCAGTTCTTC; CDR3 protein: CASSLVVSSGGSSYNEQFF
V gene: TRBV13; CDR3 length: 14; J gene: TRBJ2-7; D gene: TRBD1; clone size: .; CDR3 DNA: TGTGCCAGCAGCCGACAGGGGAAAAACTACGAGCAGTACTTC; CDR3 protein: CASSRQGKNYEQYF